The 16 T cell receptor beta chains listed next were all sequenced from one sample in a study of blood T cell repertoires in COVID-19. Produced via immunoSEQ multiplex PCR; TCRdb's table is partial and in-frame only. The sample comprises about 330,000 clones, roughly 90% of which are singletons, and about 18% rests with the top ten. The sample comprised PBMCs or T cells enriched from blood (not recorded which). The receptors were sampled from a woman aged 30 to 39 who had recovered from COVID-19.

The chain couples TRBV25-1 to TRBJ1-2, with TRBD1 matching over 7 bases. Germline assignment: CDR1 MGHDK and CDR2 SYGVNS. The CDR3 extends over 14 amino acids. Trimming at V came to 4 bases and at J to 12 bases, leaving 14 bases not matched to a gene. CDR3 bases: TGTGCCAGCAGTGCACCCGGACTGCTAAGGGGGCACACCTTC. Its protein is CASSAPGLLRGHTF.

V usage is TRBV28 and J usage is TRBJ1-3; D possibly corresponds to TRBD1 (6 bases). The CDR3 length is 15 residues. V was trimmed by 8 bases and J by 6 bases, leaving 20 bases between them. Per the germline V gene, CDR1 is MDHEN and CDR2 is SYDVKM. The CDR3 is CASCIPGRGVNTIYF. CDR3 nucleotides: TGTGCCAGCTGTATACCCGGCAGGGGTGTAAACACCATATATTTT.

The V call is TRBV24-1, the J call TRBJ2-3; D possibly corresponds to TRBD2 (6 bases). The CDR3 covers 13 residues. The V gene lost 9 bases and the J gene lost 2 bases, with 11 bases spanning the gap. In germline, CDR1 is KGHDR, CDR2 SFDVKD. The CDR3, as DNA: TGTGCCACCTCCGGGACTCCCACAGATACGCAGTATTTT. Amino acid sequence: CATSGTPTDTQYF.

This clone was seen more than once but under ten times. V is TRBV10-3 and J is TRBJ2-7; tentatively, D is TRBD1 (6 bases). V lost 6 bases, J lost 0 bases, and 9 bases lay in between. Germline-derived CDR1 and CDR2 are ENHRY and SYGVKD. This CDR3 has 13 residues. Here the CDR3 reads CAIRQGTSYEQYF. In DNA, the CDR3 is TGTGCCATCAGGCAGGGGACCTCCTACGAGCAGTACTTC.

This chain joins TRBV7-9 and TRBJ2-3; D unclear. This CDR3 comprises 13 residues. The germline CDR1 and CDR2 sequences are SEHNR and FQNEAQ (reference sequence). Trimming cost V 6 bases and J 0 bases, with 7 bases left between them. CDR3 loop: CASRQPSTDTQYF. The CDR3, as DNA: TGTGCCAGCAGACAACCTAGCACAGATACGCAGTATTTT.

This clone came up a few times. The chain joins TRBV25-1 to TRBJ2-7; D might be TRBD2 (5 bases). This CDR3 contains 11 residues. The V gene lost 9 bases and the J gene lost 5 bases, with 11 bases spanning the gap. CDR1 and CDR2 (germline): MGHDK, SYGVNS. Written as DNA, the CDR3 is TGTGCCAGTCAAGACTACCACGAGCAGTACTTC. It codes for CASQDYHEQYF.

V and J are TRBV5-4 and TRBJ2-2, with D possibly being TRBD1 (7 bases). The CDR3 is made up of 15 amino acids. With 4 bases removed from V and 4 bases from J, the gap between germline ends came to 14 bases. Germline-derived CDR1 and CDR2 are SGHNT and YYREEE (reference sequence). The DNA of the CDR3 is TGTGCCAGCAGCATGACAGGGCGGGGCACCGGGGAGCTGTTTTTT. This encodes CASSMTGRGTGELFF. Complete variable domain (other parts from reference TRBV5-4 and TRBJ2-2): ETGVTQSPTHLIKTRGQQVTLRCSSQSGHNTVSWYQQALGQGPQFIFQYYREEENGRGNFPPRFSGLQFPNYSSELNVNALELDDSALYLCASSMTGRGTGELFFGEGSRLTVL.

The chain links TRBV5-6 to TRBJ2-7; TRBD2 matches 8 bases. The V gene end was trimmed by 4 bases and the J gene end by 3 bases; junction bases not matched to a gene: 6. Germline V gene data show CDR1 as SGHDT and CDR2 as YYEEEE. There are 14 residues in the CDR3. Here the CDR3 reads CASSEAGDFYEQYF. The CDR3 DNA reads TGTGCCAGCAGCGAAGCGGGAGATTTCTACGAGCAGTACTTC.

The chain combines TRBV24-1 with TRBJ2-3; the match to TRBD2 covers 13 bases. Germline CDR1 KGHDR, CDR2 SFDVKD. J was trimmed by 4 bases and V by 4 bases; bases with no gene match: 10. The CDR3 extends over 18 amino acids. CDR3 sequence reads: CATSDAGLAGWGADTQYF. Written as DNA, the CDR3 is TGTGCCACCAGTGACGCGGGACTAGCGGGGTGGGGCGCAGATACGCAGTATTTT.

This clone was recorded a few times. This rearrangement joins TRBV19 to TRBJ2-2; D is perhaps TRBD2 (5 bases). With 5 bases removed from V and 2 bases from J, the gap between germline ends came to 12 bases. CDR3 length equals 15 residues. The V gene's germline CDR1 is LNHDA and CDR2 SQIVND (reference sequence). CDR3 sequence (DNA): TGTGCCAGTAGTCCCTGGACTGCCAACACCGGGGAGCTGTTTTTT. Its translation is CASSPWTANTGELFF.

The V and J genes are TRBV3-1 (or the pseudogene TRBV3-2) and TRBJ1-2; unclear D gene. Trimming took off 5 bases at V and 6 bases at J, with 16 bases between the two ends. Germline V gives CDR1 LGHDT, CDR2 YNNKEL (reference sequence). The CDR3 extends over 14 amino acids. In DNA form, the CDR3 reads TGTGCCAGCAGCTTCACATCATTCCCCCATGGCTACACCTTC. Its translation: CASSFTSFPHGYTF.

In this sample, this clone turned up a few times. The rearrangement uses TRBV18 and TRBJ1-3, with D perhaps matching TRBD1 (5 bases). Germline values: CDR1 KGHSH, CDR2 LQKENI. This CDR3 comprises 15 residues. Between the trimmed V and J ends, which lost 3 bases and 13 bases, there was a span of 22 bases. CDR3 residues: CASSPRALRSEGIYF. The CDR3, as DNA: TGTGCCAGCTCACCCCGGGCTCTTCGGTCGGAGGGGATATATTTT.

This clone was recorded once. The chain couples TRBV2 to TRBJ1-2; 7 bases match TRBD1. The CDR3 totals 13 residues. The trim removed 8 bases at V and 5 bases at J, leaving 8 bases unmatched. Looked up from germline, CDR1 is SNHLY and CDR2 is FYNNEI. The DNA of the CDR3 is TGTGCCAGCGGGGACAGCGAGTTTTATGGCTACACCTTC. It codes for CASGDSEFYGYTF. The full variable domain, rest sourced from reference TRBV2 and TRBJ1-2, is EPEVTQTPSHQVTQMGQEVILRCVPISNHLYFYWYRQILGQKVEFLVSFYNNEISEKSEIFDDQFSVERPDGSNFTLKIRSTKLEDSAMYFCASGDSEFYGYTFGSGTRLTVV.

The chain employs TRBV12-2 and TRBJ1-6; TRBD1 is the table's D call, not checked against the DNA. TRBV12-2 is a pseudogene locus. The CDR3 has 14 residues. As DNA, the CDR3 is TGTGCAAGTCGCTTCTACACAGGGGATTCACCCCTCCACTTT. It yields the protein CASRFYTGDSPLHF.

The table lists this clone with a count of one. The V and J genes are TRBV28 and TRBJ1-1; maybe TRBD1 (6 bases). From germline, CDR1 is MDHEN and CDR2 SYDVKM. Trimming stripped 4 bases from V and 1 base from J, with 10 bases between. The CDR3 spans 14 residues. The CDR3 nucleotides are TGTGCCAGCAGTTGGAGGGGGGGGAACACTGAAGCTTTCTTT. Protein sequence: CASSWRGGNTEAFF.

CDR3 in amino acids: CSVGWGDNSPLHF. For the CDR3, the DNA is TGCAGCGTTGGGTGGGGGGATAATTCACCCCTCCACTTT. The V gene is TRBV29-1, the J gene TRBJ1-6, with D perhaps matching TRBD1 (5 bases). CDR1 SQVTM and CDR2 ANQGSEA come from the germline V gene. Trimming stripped 4 bases from V and 5 bases from J, with 9 bases between. This CDR3 is built from 13 residues. The complete variable domain, with remaining parts taken from reference TRBV29-1 and TRBJ1-6, reads SAVISQKPSRDICQRGTSLTIQCQVDSQVTMMFWYRQQPGQSLTLIATANQGSEATYESGFVIDKFPISRPNLTFSTLTVSNMSPEDSSIYLCSVGWGDNSPLHFGNGTRLTVT.